These 25 T cell receptor beta chains came from one sample sequenced in a study of T cell responses to AZD1222 COVID-19 vaccine. Using immunoSEQ multiplex PCR, the repertoire was profiled, and TCRdb retains in-frame clones only, with some absent. The table shows approximately 67,000 clones, with around 80% occurring only once. The sample consisted of peripheral blood, taken on day 0 of AZD1222 vaccination. The receptors here all came from an adult in good health.

This chain links TRBV27 with TRBJ2-1; D remains ambiguous. V lost 0 bases to trimming and J lost 12 bases, with 15 bases between them. The V gene's germline CDR1 is MNHEY and CDR2 SMNVEV (reference sequence). The CDR3 is made up of 14 amino acids. The chain's CDR3 is CASSLSAPGGWQFF. Written as DNA, the CDR3 is TGTGCCAGCAGTTTATCGGCCCCGGGCGGTTGGCAGTTCTTC.

The sample holds a few counts of this clone. V gene TRBV12-3 or TRBV12-4 combines with J gene TRBJ1-2; D not resolved. The CDR3 is 13 residues long. The germline V and J ends were trimmed by 2 bases and 8 bases, with 12 bases remaining between them. CDR3: CASSLNPLGGYTF. The CDR3 coding sequence is TGTGCCAGCAGTTTAAATCCCCTGGGAGGCTACACCTTC.

The V gene is TRBV6-2 or TRBV6-3, the J gene TRBJ2-7, with D possibly matching TRBD2 (6 bases). The V end lost 3 bases, the J end lost 2 bases, and 14 bases lay between the germline ends. This CDR3 spans 15 amino acids. Per the germline V gene, CDR1 is MNHEY and CDR2 is SVGEGT. The CDR3 sequence: CASSYYSGYTYEQYF. As DNA, the CDR3 is TGTGCCAGCAGTTATTATAGCGGATACACCTACGAGCAGTACTTC.

The chain employs TRBV7-2 and TRBJ1-5; D uncertain. CDR1 and CDR2 from the germline V gene are SGHTA and FQGNSA. Trimming took off 2 bases at V and 3 bases at J, with 5 bases between the two ends. The CDR3 length is 13 residues. The CDR3 DNA sequence: TGTGCCAGCAGCTTACAGAACAATCAGCCCCAGCATTTT. This sequence encodes CASSLQNNQPQHF.

The V gene is TRBV29-1, the J gene TRBJ1-2; D gene ambiguous. Germline assignment: CDR1 SQVTM and CDR2 ANQGSEA. The CDR3 covers 12 residues. Trimming cost V 4 bases and J 4 bases, with 10 bases left between them. CDR3 coding DNA: TGCAGCGTTGTCGACGTAATCTATGGCTACACCTTC. This translates into CSVVDVIYGYTF.

V gene TRBV18 combines with J gene TRBJ1-2; TRBD1 matches at 12 bases. CDR1 KGHSH and CDR2 LQKENI come from the germline V gene. The CDR3 has 16 residues. Unmatched junction bases numbered 13, after V lost 6 bases and J lost 8 bases. DNA of the CDR3: TGTGCCAGCTCGCCCGGGACAGGGGGCGCTTCGGGCGGCTACACCTTC. Translation: CASSPGTGGASGGYTF. The full variable domain, in which reference TRBV18 and TRBJ1-2 provide the parts outside the CDR3, is NAGVMQNPRHLVRRRGQEARLRCSPMKGHSHVYWYRQLPEEGLKFMVYLQKENIIDESGMPKERFSAEFPKEGPSILRIQQVVRGDSAAYFCASSPGTGGASGGYTFGSGTRLTVV.

The chain is built from TRBV24-1 and TRBJ1-5; tentatively, D is TRBD1 (5 bases). Germline-derived CDR1 and CDR2 are KGHDR and SFDVKD. This CDR3 region has 15 residues. V dropped 7 bases and J dropped 7 bases, with 19 bases sitting between them. CDR3 in amino acids: CATSSAGERGQPQHF. CDR3 nucleotide sequence: TGTGCCACCAGCTCCGCGGGGGAGAGAGGGCAGCCCCAGCATTTT.

This clone was counted at least ten times. The chain employs TRBV7-2 and TRBJ1-1; TRBD1 aligns across 9 bases. Germline CDR1 and CDR2: SGHTA and FQGNSA. The CDR3 loop spans 15 amino acids. The trim removed 6 bases at V and 5 bases at J, leaving 10 bases unmatched. Here the CDR3 reads CASSSSGTGSTEAFF. The CDR3 DNA is TGTGCCAGCAGTTCCTCCGGGACAGGGTCTACTGAAGCTTTCTTT.

J is TRBJ2-1 and V is TRBV6-2 or TRBV6-3; 8 bases agree with TRBD2. V lost 6 bases and J lost 7; bases outside the gene matches: 17. Germline V gives CDR1 MNHEY, CDR2 SVGEGT. The CDR3 consists of 17 residues. The CDR3 DNA sequence: TGTGCCAGCAGCCCCCACCTCCTAGCGGGCACCGTGAATGAGCAGTTCTTC. It encodes CASSPHLLAGTVNEQFF.

The genes are TRBV28 and TRBJ2-3; 15 nucleotides match TRBD2. V lost 5 bases, J lost 5 bases, and 5 bases stayed unmatched. In germline, CDR1 is MDHEN, CDR2 SYDVKM. CDR3 length: 16 residues. Here the CDR3 reads CASSPGLAGGGDTQYF. DNA for the CDR3: TGTGCCAGCAGTCCAGGACTAGCGGGAGGGGGAGATACGCAGTATTTT.

This chain links TRBV18 with TRBJ2-3; D is uncertain. The V and J ends lost 1 base and 0 bases respectively, with 8 bases between them. This CDR3 comprises 15 residues. Germline loops: CDR1 KGHSH, CDR2 LQKENI. For the CDR3, the DNA is TGTGCCAGCTCACCACGGGTTGGGAGCACAGATACGCAGTATTTT. This sequence encodes CASSPRVGSTDTQYF. Looking up the rest from reference TRBV18 and TRBJ2-3 gives the full variable domain: NAGVMQNPRHLVRRRGQEARLRCSPMKGHSHVYWYRQLPEEGLKFMVYLQKENIIDESGMPKERFSAEFPKEGPSILRIQQVVRGDSAAYFCASSPRVGSTDTQYFGPGTRLTVL.

The genes are TRBV16 and TRBJ1-2; no clear D gene. Germline-derived CDR1 and CDR2 are KGHSY and FQNENV. The CDR3 is made up of 13 amino acids. Trimming cost V 0 bases and J 8 bases, with 10 bases left between them. CDR3 sequence reads: CASSQSRQPGYTF. DNA for the CDR3: TGTGCCAGCAGCCAATCCAGGCAGCCCGGCTACACCTTC.

This clone was seen only a few times. J is TRBJ1-1 and V is TRBV7-9; possibly TRBD1 for D (5 bases). Germline V gene data show CDR1 as SEHNR and CDR2 as FQNEAQ (reference sequence). Trimming removed 5 bases at V and 7 bases at J, with 14 bases between. This CDR3 contains 13 residues. The CDR3 here is CASSLRDFLEAFF. The CDR3 region has the DNA TGTGCCAGCAGCCTACGGGACTTCCTTGAAGCTTTCTTT.

This clone was counted once. The V and J genes are TRBV11-2 and TRBJ1-6, with D unresolved. V dropped 5 bases and J dropped 9 bases, with 17 bases sitting between them. Germline V gene data show CDR1 as SGHAT and CDR2 as FQNNGV. The length of the CDR3 is 15 residues. Here the CDR3 reads CASSHPGVGSSPLHF. CDR3 nucleotide sequence: TGTGCCAGCAGCCACCCCGGGGTAGGCAGTTCACCCCTCCACTTT.

The CDR3 protein is CASSFQQGMYNSPLHF. DNA of the CDR3: TGTGCCAGCAGCTTTCAACAGGGGATGTATAATTCACCCCTCCACTTT. The chain is built from TRBV5-8 and TRBJ1-6; TRBD1 matches 7 bases. The germline CDR1 and CDR2 sequences are SGHTS and YDEGEE. The CDR3 covers 16 residues. Unmatched junction bases numbered 6, after V lost 2 bases and J lost 4 bases.

This clone is a singleton in its sample. This rearrangement joins TRBV18 to TRBJ1-5, with unresolved D. The germline V gene has CDR1 KGHSH and CDR2 LQKENI. The CDR3 is 14 amino acids. Trimming shortened V by 1 base and J by 0 bases, and 4 bases separated the two germline ends. The CDR3 DNA reads TGTGCCAGCTCACCACTAGATAGCAATCAGCCCCAGCATTTT. Translated: CASSPLDSNQPQHF. The variable domain in full, completed from reference TRBV18 and TRBJ1-5, reads NAGVMQNPRHLVRRRGQEARLRCSPMKGHSHVYWYRQLPEEGLKFMVYLQKENIIDESGMPKERFSAEFPKEGPSILRIQQVVRGDSAAYFCASSPLDSNQPQHFGDGTRLSIL.

The sample holds a few counts of this clone. CDR3 bases: TGTGCCAGCAGCTTGGACTCTGTATCGAATGTGTATGAGCAGTTCTTC. Its protein is CASSLDSVSNVYEQFF. V gene TRBV5-4 combines with J gene TRBJ2-1, with D unresolved. Looked up from germline, CDR1 is SGHNT and CDR2 is YYREEE (reference sequence). This CDR3 is 16 amino acids long. Trimming shortened V by 0 bases and J by 8 bases, and 18 bases separated the two germline ends.

V gene TRBV6-5 combines with J gene TRBJ1-1; D is undetermined. This CDR3 contains 14 residues. V lost 0 bases to trimming and J lost 2 bases, with 7 bases between them. Per germline, CDR1 MNHEY and CDR2 SVGAGI. The CDR3 spells CASSYSRENTEAFF. The CDR3 region has the DNA TGTGCCAGCAGTTACTCACGGGAAAACACTGAAGCTTTCTTT.

By its share, this clone is medium-sized. The genes are TRBV27 and TRBJ1-5; 8 bases map to TRBD1. The germline gives CDR1 MNHEY, CDR2 SMNVEV (reference sequence). There are 14 residues in the CDR3. With V trimmed by 3 bases and J by 2 bases, 0 bases remained unmatched. The CDR3 is CASSLDRGNQPQHF. The CDR3 coding sequence is TGTGCCAGCAGTTTGGACAGGGGCAATCAGCCCCAGCATTTT.

The chain joins TRBV19 to TRBJ2-2; weak D call: TRBD1 (6 bases). This CDR3 region has 14 residues. Trimming removed 8 bases at V and 8 bases at J, with 18 bases between. Germline CDR1 is LNHDA and CDR2 is SQIVND (reference sequence). As DNA, the CDR3 is TGTGCCAGTGGCAAGGACAGAATCTCTGGGGAGCTGTTTTTT. Protein sequence: CASGKDRISGELFF.

V gene TRBV30 combines with J gene TRBJ1-5, with D possibly TRBD1 on 6 matching bases. This CDR3 has 13 amino acids. Trimming removed 5 bases at V and 5 bases at J, with 13 bases between. Germline V gene sequence: CDR1 GTSNPN, CDR2 SVGIG (reference sequence). Here the CDR3 reads CAWAEGGYQPQHF. The DNA for the CDR3 is TGTGCCTGGGCCGAGGGGGGGTATCAGCCCCAGCATTTT.

This rearrangement joins TRBV6-2 or TRBV6-3 to TRBJ2-7, with D perhaps TRBD1 or TRBD2 (5 bases each). Germline V lookup: CDR1 MNHEY, CDR2 SVGEGT. The CDR3 sequence is 15 residues long. V was cut by 6 bases and J by 2 bases, with 17 bases left in between. This chain's CDR3 is CASSLVGTATYEQYF. CDR3 DNA sequence: TGTGCCAGCAGCCTGGTCGGGACCGCTACCTACGAGCAGTACTTC.

The chain combines TRBV6-1 with TRBJ2-4, with D uncertain. Germline CDR1 and CDR2: MNHNS and SASEGT. The CDR3 loop spans 12 amino acids. The V and J ends lost 3 bases and 6 bases respectively, with 6 bases between them. CDR3 sequence: CASSDDTNIQYF. As DNA, the CDR3 is TGTGCCAGCAGTGATGACACAAACATTCAGTACTTC.

The chain couples TRBV5-1 to TRBJ2-7; no firm D call. Trimming stripped 0 bases from V and 3 bases from J, with 1 base between. Germline V CDR1 and CDR2: SGHRS, YFSETQ. The CDR3 contains 11 residues. The CDR3 DNA follows: TGCGCCAGCAGCTTGGGCTACGAGCAGTACTTC. It encodes CASSLGYEQYF.

The chain uses TRBV3-1 (or the pseudogene TRBV3-2) and TRBJ2-7, with 13 bases lining up with TRBD2. Germline-derived CDR1 and CDR2 are LGHDT and YNNKEL (reference sequence). Trimming took 3 bases from V and 12 from J; bases not matched to a gene: 14. The CDR3 length is 16 residues. The CDR3: CASSQAGTSGAWSSYF. CDR3 nucleotides: TGTGCCAGCAGCCAGGCCGGGACTAGCGGGGCTTGGTCATCGTACTTC.